Each of the 2 T cell receptor beta chains below was sequenced from the same sample in a study of T cell responses to AZD1222 COVID-19 vaccine. Some clones are missing from TCRdb's copy, which holds only in-frame ones; the method was immunoSEQ multiplex PCR. This sample yields fewer than 7,000 clones, of which around 87% are seen a single time; over 15% belongs to the top ten. The input for sequencing was peripheral blood, taken 28 days after the second AZD1222 dose. These receptors were taken from an adult who received the AZD1222 COVID-19 vaccine.

This chain uses TRBV11-1 with TRBJ2-3; unclear D gene. Per germline, CDR1 SGHAT and CDR2 FQDESV (reference sequence). V dropped 3 bases and J dropped 2 bases, with 3 bases sitting between them. CDR3 length: 12 amino acids. CDR3 protein: CASSFNTDTQYF. CDR3 DNA sequence: TGTGCCAGCAGCTTTAACACAGATACGCAGTATTTT.

The chain is built from TRBV28 and TRBJ2-6; D is perhaps TRBD1 or TRBD2 (5 bases each). The CDR3 length is 14 residues. Germline CDR1 and CDR2: MDHEN and SYDVKM. Trimming removed 7 bases from V and 4 bases from J, with 11 bases in between. The CDR3 coding sequence is TGTGCCAGCACTGGGACCTCCGGGGCCAACGTCCTGACTTTC. Translated, it gives CASTGTSGANVLTF.